The present entry profiles one TCR beta chain with its context. The CDR3 totals 17 residues. The ends lost 4 bases at V and 4 bases at J; junction bases unmatched: 11. Germline CDR1 SNHLY, CDR2 FYNNEI. This entry is derived from a study of blood T cell repertoires in COVID-19. Looking at the study overall: Some COVID-19 samples were acute and others convalescent; all came from the United States, Italy and Spain.

In the study's own analysis: Amplification of reference gene primers provided the estimated nucleated cell counts. Using immunoSEQ multiplex PCR, the repertoire was profiled, and TCRdb retains in-frame clones only, with some absent. V, J and clone size were drawn from that table, and D and trimming were deduced from the DNA. The table has 200,000 to 250,000 clones, almost 85% seen once; the top ten hold roughly 7.6%. Sequencing was performed on peripheral blood. The clonotype comes from a woman aged 45-65 years with active or convalescent COVID-19. V usage is TRBV2 and J usage is TRBJ2-3; TRBD2 aligns across 10 bases. The CDR3 DNA follows: TGTGCCAGCAGTGCAAGCGGGAGGGCCACGGGAGCAGATACGCAGTATTTT. Its protein is CASSASGRATGADTQYF. Based on the CDR3 plus reference TRBV2 and TRBJ2-3, the full variable domain is EPEVTQTPSHQVTQMGQEVILRCVPISNHLYFYWYRQILGQKVEFLVSFYNNEISEKSEIFDDQFSVERPDGSNFTLKIRSTKLEDSAMYFCASSASGRATGADTQYFGPGTRLTVL.